This entry lists 18 T cell receptor beta chains sequenced from one sample in a study of blood T cell repertoires in COVID-19. The table came from immunoSEQ multiplex PCR; TCRdb's copy has only in-frame clones and leaves some out. The table shows roughly 180,000 clones, with 60% to 85% occurring only once. Sequencing was done on a sample of peripheral blood. The receptor set was obtained from a woman aged 55-69 years with COVID-19, enrolled during active disease.

V gene TRBV3-1 (or the pseudogene TRBV3-2) combines with J gene TRBJ1-2, with 7 nucleotides matching TRBD1. The CDR3 runs 14 residues. V was pared by 1 base and J by 8 bases, with 7 bases of the junction left unmatched. Germline V gene lookup returns CDR1 LGHDT and CDR2 YNNKEL (reference sequence). The CDR3 DNA follows: TGTGCCAGCAGCCAAGTAACGACAGGGTACGGCTACACCTTC. It translates to CASSQVTTGYGYTF.

This sequence joins TRBV7-2 and TRBJ2-7; 8 positions agree with TRBD1. With V trimmed by 4 bases and J by 3 bases, 8 bases remained unmatched. In germline, CDR1 is SGHTA, CDR2 FQGNSA. The CDR3 consists of 15 residues. The CDR3 nucleotides are TGTGCCAGCAGCTCCGCGCCGGGACAGGTCTACGAGCAGTACTTC. This sequence encodes CASSSAPGQVYEQYF.

The chain joins TRBV6-5 to TRBJ1-1; D might be TRBD1 (5 bases). CDR3 length: 13 amino acids. Per the germline V gene, CDR1 is MNHEY and CDR2 is SVGAGI. V was shortened by 4 bases and J by 1 base, with 7 bases between the two germline ends. The CDR3 sequence is CASSLQENTEAFF. CDR3 nucleotide sequence: TGTGCCAGCAGTTTACAGGAGAACACTGAAGCTTTCTTT.

This clone occurred a few times. The chain uses TRBV27 and TRBJ1-4; a possible D gene is TRBD1 (6 bases). V lost 6 bases, J lost 5 bases, and 13 bases lay in between. Germline CDR1 MNHEY, CDR2 SMNVEV (reference sequence). This CDR3 contains 14 residues. CDR3 nucleotide sequence: TGTGCCAGCAGATGGTCCAGGGGAAATGAAAAACTGTTTTTT. Translating gives CASRWSRGNEKLFF.

This clone showed up just a few times. The V call is TRBV10-1, the J call TRBJ2-7; possibly TRBD1 for D (6 bases). With 6 bases removed from V and 3 bases from J, the gap between germline ends came to 9 bases. This CDR3 is 12 amino acids long. Germline V gives CDR1 WNHNN, CDR2 SYGVQD (reference sequence). The CDR3 nucleotides are TGCGCCAGCAGCCCGACAGGCTACGAGCAGTACGTC. Protein product: CASSPTGYEQYV.

The V gene is TRBV11-2, the J gene TRBJ2-1; 8 bases map to TRBD2. Germline CDR1 reads SGHAT; CDR2 reads FQNNGV. The CDR3 contains 17 residues. V lost 5 bases to trimming and J lost 5 bases; unmatched junction nucleotides: 14. The CDR3 sequence: CASSVSGMFYGNNEQFF. CDR3 nucleotide sequence: TGTGCCAGCAGCGTTAGCGGGATGTTTTATGGGAACAATGAGCAGTTCTTC.

A single count supports this clone. The chain links TRBV28 to TRBJ2-3; possibly TRBD2 for D (6 bases). Germline V gene sequence: CDR1 MDHEN, CDR2 SYDVKM. Trimming pared 5 bases from V and 5 bases from J, leaving 17 bases between. This CDR3 has 15 residues. CDR3: CASSPLLEGLDTQYF. The CDR3 nucleotides are TGTGCCAGCAGTCCGCTTCTGGAGGGGTTAGATACGCAGTATTTT.

The rearrangement links TRBV18 to TRBJ1-1; D may be TRBD1 (5 bases). V was cut by 4 bases and J by 11 bases, with 14 bases left in between. The germline gives CDR1 KGHSH, CDR2 LQKENI. CDR3 size: 12 residues. CDR3 sequence (DNA): TGTGCCAGCTCACGTTCCGGGGGGGAGGCTTTCTTT. It yields the protein CASSRSGGEAFF.

V is TRBV6-2 or TRBV6-3 and J is TRBJ1-1, with TRBD1 as a possible D gene (5 bases). V was cut by 4 bases and J by 0 bases, with 9 bases left in between. The CDR3 is 14 amino acids. Germline values: CDR1 MNHEY, CDR2 SVGEGT. The CDR3 bases are TGTGCCAGCAGTTTACAAGGGGTGAACACTGAAGCTTTCTTT. Amino acids: CASSLQGVNTEAFF.

This sequence joins TRBV5-6 and TRBJ2-1; D remains ambiguous. Trimming removed 4 bases from V and 12 bases from J, with 14 bases in between. Germline loops: CDR1 SGHDT, CDR2 YYEEEE. The CDR3 sequence is 12 residues long. CDR3 protein: CASSTTDGRQFF. The CDR3 bases are TGTGCCAGCAGCACGACTGACGGAAGGCAGTTCTTC.

This sequence joins TRBV10-3 and TRBJ2-6; TRBD1 matches 12 bases. Germline-derived CDR1 and CDR2 are ENHRY and SYGVKD. This CDR3 spans 17 amino acids. The junction had 5 bases not matched to a gene; V was cut back by 6 bases and J by 2 bases. CDR3 in amino acids: CAISPGQGATGANVLTF. CDR3 nucleotides: TGTGCCATCAGCCCGGGACAGGGGGCGACTGGGGCCAACGTCCTGACTTTC.

The genes are TRBV5-6 and TRBJ2-7; 9 bases fit TRBD1. The CDR3 is 15 amino acids. Germline V gives CDR1 SGHDT, CDR2 YYEEEE. Losses at the gene ends were 2 bases for V and 4 bases for J; bases not matched to a gene: 7. The CDR3 sequence is CASSLRTGVWYEQYF. The CDR3 region has the DNA TGTGCCAGCAGCTTACGGACAGGGGTTTGGTACGAGCAGTACTTC.

This chain links TRBV3-1 (or the pseudogene TRBV3-2) with TRBJ2-3, with D perhaps TRBD1 (6 bases). The V gene's germline CDR1 is LGHDT and CDR2 YNNKEL (reference sequence). The CDR3 contains 15 residues. V lost 1 base, J lost 2 bases, and 10 bases lay in between. The CDR3 bases are TGTGCCAGCAGCCAAGGAGGGGGTCTCACAGATACGCAGTATTTT. This encodes CASSQGGGLTDTQYF.

The chain employs TRBV12-5 and TRBJ1-5; TRBD1 aligns across 7 bases. The CDR3 is made up of 12 amino acids. V trimming: 6 bases; J trimming: 7 bases; junction bases outside the gene matches: 3. CDR1 is LGHNT and CDR2 is FRNRAP in the germline V gene. The CDR3 sequence is CASGEGGQPQHF. DNA for the CDR3: TGTGCTAGTGGAGAAGGGGGCCAGCCCCAGCATTTT.

The table lists this clone with a few counts. The chain recombines TRBV19 with TRBJ2-5; D possibly corresponds to TRBD2 (7 bases). V gave up 5 bases and J gave up 0 bases, with 19 bases separating them. This CDR3 spans 17 amino acids. Germline CDR1 reads LNHDA; CDR2 reads SQIVND (reference sequence). The CDR3: CASSSARRGGDQETQYF. The CDR3 nucleotides read TGTGCCAGTAGTTCCGCACGGAGGGGGGGCGACCAAGAGACCCAGTACTTC.

The rearrangement joins TRBV30 to TRBJ2-6; no reliable D call. Germline-derived CDR1 and CDR2 are GTSNPN and SVGIG (reference sequence). V was shortened by 5 bases and J by 4 bases, with 9 bases between the two germline ends. This CDR3 has 13 residues. CDR3 bases: TGTGCCTGGGCCTCCCAGGGGGCCAACGTCCTGACTTTC. It yields the protein CAWASQGANVLTF.

CDR3 sequence: CASSGDPPGIGELFF. The CDR3 region has the DNA TGTGCCAGCAGTGGTGACCCTCCAGGGATCGGGGAGCTGTTTTTT. The chain joins TRBV9 to TRBJ2-2; D is possibly TRBD1 (5 bases). This CDR3 region has 15 residues. Germline V gene data show CDR1 as SGDLS and CDR2 as YYNGEE. V lost 5 bases, J lost 7 bases, and 18 bases lay in between.

This clone turned up a few times. The rearrangement uses TRBV18 and TRBJ1-3; unclear D gene. Trimming cost V 3 bases and J 4 bases, with 13 bases left between them. The CDR3 loop spans 15 amino acids. In germline, CDR1 is KGHSH, CDR2 LQKENI. This chain's CDR3 is CASSPNAPGGNTIYF. Here the CDR3 DNA reads TGTGCCAGCTCACCGAACGCTCCAGGCGGAAACACCATATATTTT.